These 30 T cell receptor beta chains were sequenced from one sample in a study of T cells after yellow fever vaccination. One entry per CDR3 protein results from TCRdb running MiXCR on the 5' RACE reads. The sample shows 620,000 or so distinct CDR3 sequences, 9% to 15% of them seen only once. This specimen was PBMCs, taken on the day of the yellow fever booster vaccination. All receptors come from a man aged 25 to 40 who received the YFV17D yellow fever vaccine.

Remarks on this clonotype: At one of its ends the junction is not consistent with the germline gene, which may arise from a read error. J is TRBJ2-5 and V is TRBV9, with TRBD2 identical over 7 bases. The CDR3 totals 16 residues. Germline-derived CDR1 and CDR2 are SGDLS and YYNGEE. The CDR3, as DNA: TGTGCCAGCAGCGGTTGGGCTAGCGGATTGCAAGGGACCCAGTACTTC. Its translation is CASSGWASGLQGTQYF. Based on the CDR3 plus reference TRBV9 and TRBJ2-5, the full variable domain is DSGVTQTPKHLITATGQRVTLRCSPRSGDLSVYWYQQSLDQGLQFLIQYYNGEERAKGNILERFSAQQFPDLHSELNLSSLELGDSALYFCASSGWASGLQGTQYFGPGTRLLVL.

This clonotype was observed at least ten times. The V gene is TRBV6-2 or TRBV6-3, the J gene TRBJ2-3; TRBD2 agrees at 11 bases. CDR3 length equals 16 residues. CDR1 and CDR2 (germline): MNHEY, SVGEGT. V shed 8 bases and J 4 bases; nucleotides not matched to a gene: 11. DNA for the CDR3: TGTGCCAGCCTAAAACGGTTAGCGGGAGGGCCAGATACGCAGTATTTT. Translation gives CASLKRLAGGPDTQYF.

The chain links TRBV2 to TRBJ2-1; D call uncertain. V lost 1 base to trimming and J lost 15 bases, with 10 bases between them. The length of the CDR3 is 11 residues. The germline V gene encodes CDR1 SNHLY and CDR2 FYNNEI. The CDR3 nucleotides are TGTGCCAGCAGTGAAGACCGAGCACGGTTCTTC. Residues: CASSEDRARFF.

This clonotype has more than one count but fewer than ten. The DNA of the CDR3 is TGTGCCAGCAGCCAGGGAAGCGGCCGAGGGGGAGAGACCCAGTACTTC. Residues: CASSQGSGRGGETQYF. The rearrangement links TRBV4-2 to TRBJ2-5, with D possibly matching TRBD1 (6 bases). The CDR3 consists of 16 residues. Germline CDR1 and CDR2: LGHNA and YNFKEQ. The ends were cut back, 3 bases at V and 4 bases at J, with 18 bases in the middle.

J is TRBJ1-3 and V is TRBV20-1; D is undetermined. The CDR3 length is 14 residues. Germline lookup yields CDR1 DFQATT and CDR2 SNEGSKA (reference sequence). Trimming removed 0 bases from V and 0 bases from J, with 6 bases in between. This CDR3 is CSAREGISGNTIYF. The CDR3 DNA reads TGCAGTGCTAGAGAAGGAATCTCTGGAAACACCATATATTTT.

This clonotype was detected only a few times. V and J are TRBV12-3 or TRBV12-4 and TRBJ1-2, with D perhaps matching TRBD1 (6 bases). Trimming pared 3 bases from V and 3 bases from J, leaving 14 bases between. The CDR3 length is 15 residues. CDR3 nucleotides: TGTGCCAGCAGTTTCTTCGGGGGCGGCGACTATGGCTACACCTTC. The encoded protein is CASSFFGGGDYGYTF.

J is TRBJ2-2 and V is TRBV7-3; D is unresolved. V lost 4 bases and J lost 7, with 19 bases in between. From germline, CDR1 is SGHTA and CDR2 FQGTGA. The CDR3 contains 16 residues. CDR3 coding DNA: TGTGCCAGCAGCTCGCCGTTGACCACCAACGGCGGGGAGCTGTTTTTT. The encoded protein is CASSSPLTTNGGELFF.

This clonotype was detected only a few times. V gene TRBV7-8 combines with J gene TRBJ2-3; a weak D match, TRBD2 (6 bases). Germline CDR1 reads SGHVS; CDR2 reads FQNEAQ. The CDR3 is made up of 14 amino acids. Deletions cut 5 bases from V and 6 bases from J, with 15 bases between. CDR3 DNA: TGTGCCAGCAGCGCCTCGGGGGTTCGGGATACGCAGTATTTT. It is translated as CASSASGVRDTQYF.

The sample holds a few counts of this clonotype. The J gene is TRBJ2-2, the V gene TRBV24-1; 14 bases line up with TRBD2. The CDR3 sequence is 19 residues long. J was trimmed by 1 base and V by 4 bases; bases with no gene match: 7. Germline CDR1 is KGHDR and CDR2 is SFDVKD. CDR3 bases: TGTGCCACCAGTGACCCTGGACTAGCGGGAGGACAGAACACCGGGGAGCTGTTTTTT. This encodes CATSDPGLAGGQNTGELFF.

CDR3 amino acids: CASSQREAPRGYNEQFF. In nucleotides, the CDR3 is TGTGCCAGCTCGCAGCGGGAGGCCCCTCGGGGGTACAATGAGCAGTTCTTC. The chain has TRBV11-3 and TRBJ2-1; 9 bases match TRBD2. Germline CDR1 reads SGHNT; CDR2 reads YENEEA. V lost 8 bases, J lost 4 bases, and 15 bases stayed unmatched. CDR3 length equals 17 residues.

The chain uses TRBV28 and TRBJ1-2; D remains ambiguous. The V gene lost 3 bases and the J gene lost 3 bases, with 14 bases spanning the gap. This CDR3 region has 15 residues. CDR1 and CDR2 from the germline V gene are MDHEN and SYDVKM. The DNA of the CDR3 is TGTGCCAGCAGTTTTGTCCGGCGGCTGGACTATGGCTACACCTTC. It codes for CASSFVRRLDYGYTF.

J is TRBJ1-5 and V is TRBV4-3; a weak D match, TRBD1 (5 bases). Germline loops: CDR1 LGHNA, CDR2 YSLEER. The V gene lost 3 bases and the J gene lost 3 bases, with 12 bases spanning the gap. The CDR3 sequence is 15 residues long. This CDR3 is CASSQTPGDNQPQHF. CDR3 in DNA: TGCGCCAGCAGCCAGACACCGGGGGACAATCAGCCCCAGCATTTT.

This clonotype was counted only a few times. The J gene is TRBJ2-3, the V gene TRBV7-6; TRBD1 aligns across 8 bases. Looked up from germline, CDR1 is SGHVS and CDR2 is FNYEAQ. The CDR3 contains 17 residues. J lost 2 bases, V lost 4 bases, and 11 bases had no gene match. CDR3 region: CASSSTGTGDYTDTQYF. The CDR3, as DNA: TGTGCCAGCAGCTCGACCGGGACAGGCGATTACACAGATACGCAGTATTTT.

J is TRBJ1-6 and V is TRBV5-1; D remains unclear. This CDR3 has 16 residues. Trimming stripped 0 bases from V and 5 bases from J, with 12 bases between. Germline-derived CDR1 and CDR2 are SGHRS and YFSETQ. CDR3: CASSLDSSRNNSPLHF. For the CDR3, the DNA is TGCGCCAGCAGCTTGGATAGCTCCCGGAATAATTCACCCCTCCACTTT.

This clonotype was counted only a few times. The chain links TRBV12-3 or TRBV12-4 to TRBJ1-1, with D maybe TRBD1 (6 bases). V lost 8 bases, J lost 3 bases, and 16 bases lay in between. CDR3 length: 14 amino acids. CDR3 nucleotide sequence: TGTGCCAGCGGACCGCAGGGGCCTGACACTGAAGCTTTCTTT. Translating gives CASGPQGPDTEAFF.

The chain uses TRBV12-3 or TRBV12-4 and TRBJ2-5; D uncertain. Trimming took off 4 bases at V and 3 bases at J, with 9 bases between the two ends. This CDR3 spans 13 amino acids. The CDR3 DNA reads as TGTGCCAGCAGTTATCTACCAAAAGAGACCCAGTACTTC. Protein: CASSYLPKETQYF.

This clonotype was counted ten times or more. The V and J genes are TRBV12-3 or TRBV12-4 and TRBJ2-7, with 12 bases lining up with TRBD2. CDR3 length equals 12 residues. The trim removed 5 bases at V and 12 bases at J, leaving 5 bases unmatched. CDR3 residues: CASSPTSGRVYF. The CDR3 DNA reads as TGTGCCAGCAGTCCGACTAGCGGGAGAGTGTACTTC.

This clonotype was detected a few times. CDR3 nucleotide sequence: TGCAGTGCCCCCCTGGGGGGGGCCGACTACGAGCAGTACTTC. Its translation: CSAPLGGADYEQYF. The chain employs TRBV20-1 and TRBJ2-7; perhaps TRBD2 as D (7 bases). The length of the CDR3 is 14 residues. Germline lookup yields CDR1 DFQATT and CDR2 SNEGSKA (reference sequence). Deletions cut 6 bases from V and 3 bases from J, with 18 bases between.

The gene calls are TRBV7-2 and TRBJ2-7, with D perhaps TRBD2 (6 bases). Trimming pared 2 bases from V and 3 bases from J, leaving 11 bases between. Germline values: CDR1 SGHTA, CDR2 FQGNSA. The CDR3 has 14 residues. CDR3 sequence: CASSLRRDNYEQYF. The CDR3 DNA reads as TGTGCCAGCAGCTTACGGCGGGATAACTACGAGCAGTACTTC.

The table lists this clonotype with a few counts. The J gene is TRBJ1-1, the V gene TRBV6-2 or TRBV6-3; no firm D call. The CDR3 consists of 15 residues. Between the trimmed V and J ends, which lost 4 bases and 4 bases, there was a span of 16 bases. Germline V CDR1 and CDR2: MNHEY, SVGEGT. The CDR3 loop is CASSSRVSKATEAFF. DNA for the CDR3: TGTGCCAGCAGTTCCCGGGTCAGCAAAGCCACTGAAGCTTTCTTT.

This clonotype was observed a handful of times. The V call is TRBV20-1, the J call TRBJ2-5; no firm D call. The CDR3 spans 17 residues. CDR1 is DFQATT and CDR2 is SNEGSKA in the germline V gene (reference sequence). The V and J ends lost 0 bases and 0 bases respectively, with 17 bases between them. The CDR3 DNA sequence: TGCAGTGCTAGAGACCTGAGAATTGCGGCTCACCAAGAGACCCAGTACTTC. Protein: CSARDLRIAAHQETQYF.

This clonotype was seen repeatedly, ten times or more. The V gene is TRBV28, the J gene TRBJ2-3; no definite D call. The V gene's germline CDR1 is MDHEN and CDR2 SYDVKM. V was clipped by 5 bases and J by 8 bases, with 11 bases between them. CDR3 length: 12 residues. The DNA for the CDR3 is TGTGCCAGCAGTCCCCTCTTGGGTACGCAGTATTTT. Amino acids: CASSPLLGTQYF.

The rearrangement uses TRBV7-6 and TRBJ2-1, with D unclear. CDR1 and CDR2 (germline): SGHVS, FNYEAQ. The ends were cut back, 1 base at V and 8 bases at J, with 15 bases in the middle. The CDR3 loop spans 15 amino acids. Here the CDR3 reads CASSLGPQTSDEQFF. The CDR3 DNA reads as TGTGCCAGCAGCTTAGGCCCCCAAACCAGCGATGAGCAGTTCTTC.

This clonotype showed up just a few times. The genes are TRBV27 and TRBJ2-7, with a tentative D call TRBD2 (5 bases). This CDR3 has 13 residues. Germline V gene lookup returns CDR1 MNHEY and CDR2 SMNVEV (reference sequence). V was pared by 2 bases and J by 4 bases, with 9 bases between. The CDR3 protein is CASSLGLLYEQYF. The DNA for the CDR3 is TGTGCCAGCAGTTTAGGACTCTTATACGAGCAGTACTTC.

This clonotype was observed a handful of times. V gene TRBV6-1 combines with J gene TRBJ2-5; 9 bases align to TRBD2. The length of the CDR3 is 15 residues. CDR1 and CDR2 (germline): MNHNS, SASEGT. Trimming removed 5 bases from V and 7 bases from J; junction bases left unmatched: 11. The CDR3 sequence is CASSRGLAPVGTQYF. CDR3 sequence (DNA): TGTGCCAGCAGTAGGGGACTAGCACCCGTCGGGACCCAGTACTTC.

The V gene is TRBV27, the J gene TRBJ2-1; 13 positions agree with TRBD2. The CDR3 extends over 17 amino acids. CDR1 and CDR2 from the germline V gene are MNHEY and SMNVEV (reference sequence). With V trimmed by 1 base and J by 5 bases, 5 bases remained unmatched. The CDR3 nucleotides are TGTGCCAGCAGTTTATTACTAGCGGGAGGGAGTAACAATGAGCAGTTCTTC. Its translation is CASSLLLAGGSNNEQFF.

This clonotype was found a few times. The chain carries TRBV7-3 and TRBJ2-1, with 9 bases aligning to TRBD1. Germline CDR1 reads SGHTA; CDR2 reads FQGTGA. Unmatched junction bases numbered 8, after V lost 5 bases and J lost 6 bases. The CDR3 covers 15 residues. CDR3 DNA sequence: TGTGCCAGCAGCAGCACAGGGGGCTTAAGCAATGAGCAGTTCTTC. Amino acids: CASSSTGGLSNEQFF.

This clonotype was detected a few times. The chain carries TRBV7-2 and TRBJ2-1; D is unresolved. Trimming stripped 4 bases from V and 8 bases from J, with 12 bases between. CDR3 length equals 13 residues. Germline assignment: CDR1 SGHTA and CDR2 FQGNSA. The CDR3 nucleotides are TGTGCCAGCAGCTACAAAGGAGCGTATGAGCAGTTCTTC. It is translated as CASSYKGAYEQFF.

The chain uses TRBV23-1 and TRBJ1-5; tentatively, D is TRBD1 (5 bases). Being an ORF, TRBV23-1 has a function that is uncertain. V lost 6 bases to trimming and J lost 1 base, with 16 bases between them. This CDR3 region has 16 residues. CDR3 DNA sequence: TGCGCCAGCAGCCCCCTGGGGGAAATGAGCAATCAGCCCCAGCATTTT. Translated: CASSPLGEMSNQPQHF.

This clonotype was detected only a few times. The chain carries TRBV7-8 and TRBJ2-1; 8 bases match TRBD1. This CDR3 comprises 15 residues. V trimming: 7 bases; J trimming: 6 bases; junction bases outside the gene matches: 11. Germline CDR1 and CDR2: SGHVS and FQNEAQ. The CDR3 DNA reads TGTGCCAGCACCTCCCGGACAGGGTCTGGCAATGAGCAGTTCTTC. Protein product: CASTSRTGSGNEQFF. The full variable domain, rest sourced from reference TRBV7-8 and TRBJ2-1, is GAGVSQSPRYKVAKRGQDVALRCDPISGHVSLFWYQQALGQGPEFLTYFQNEAQLDKSGLPSDRFFAERPEGSVSTLKIQRTQQEDSAVYLCASTSRTGSGNEQFFGPGTRLTVL.